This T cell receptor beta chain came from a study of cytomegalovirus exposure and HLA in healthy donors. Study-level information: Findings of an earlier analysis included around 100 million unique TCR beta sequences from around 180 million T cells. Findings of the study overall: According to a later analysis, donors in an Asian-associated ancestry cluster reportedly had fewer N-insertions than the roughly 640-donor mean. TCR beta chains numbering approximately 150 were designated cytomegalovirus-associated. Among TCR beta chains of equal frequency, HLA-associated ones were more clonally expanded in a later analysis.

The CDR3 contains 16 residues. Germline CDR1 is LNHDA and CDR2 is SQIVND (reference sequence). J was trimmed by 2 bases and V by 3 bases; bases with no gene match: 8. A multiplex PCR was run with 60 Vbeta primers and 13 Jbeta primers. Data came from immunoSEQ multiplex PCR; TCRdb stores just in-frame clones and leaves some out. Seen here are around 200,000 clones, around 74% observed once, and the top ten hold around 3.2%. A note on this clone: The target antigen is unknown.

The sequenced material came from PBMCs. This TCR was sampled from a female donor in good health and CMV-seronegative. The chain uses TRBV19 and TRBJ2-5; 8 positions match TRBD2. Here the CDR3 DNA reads TGTGCCAGTAGTATCGGCTCGGGGGGGCTTCAAGAGACCCAGTACTTC. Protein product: CASSIGSGGLQETQYF.